A selection of T cell receptor beta chains follows, all from one sample in a study of blood T cell repertoires in COVID-19. Clones were sequenced by immunoSEQ multiplex PCR, and TCRdb holds only the in-frame ones, with some missing. The repertoire holds 390,000 or so clones, with more than 80% as singletons. The sequenced sample was peripheral blood. Source of these receptors: a woman in her 30s with COVID-19, enrolled during active disease. Both conserved end residues are part of each CDR3.

j_call: TRBJ1-1
v_call: TRBV19
cdr3_aa: CASSRRDFAEAFF

j_call: TRBJ1-2
v_call: TRBV6-5
cdr3_aa: CASSRTVSGGYTF

j_call: TRBJ1-6
v_call: TRBV11-3
cdr3_aa: CASSLARNSPLHF

j_call: TRBJ2-4
v_call: TRBV24-1
cdr3_aa: CATSDHGQKLAKNIQYF

j_call: TRBJ2-2
v_call: TRBV16
cdr3_aa: CASSRRGKPAPQEDYTFNTGELFF

j_call: TRBJ2-1
v_call: TRBV19
cdr3_aa: CASRLAGDYNEQFF

j_call: TRBJ1-2
v_call: TRBV5-1
cdr3_aa: CASSSDSVYGYTF

j_call: TRBJ2-2
v_call: TRBV7-9
cdr3_aa: CATHGQAANTGELFF

j_call: TRBJ1-2
v_call: TRBV3-1/TRBV3-2
cdr3_aa: CASSPSSLPPGQVFYGYTF

j_call: TRBJ2-2
v_call: TRBV3-1/TRBV3-2
cdr3_aa: CASSPGTPWATGELFF

j_call: TRBJ2-2
v_call: TRBV3-1/TRBV3-2
cdr3_aa: CASSQVSWGQGLSNTGELFF

j_call: TRBJ2-4
v_call: TRBV3-1/TRBV3-2
cdr3_aa: CASSQWGLAEAKNIQYF

j_call: TRBJ2-1
v_call: TRBV2
cdr3_aa: CASSDLAGSGKEQFF

j_call: TRBJ1-4
v_call: TRBV11-2
cdr3_aa: CASSPGGEKLFF

j_call: TRBJ2-1
v_call: TRBV9
cdr3_aa: CASSVVTSSYNEQFF

j_call: TRBJ1-6
v_call: TRBV3-1/TRBV3-2
cdr3_aa: CASSQPGIGSPLHF

j_call: TRBJ2-1
v_call: TRBV12-5
cdr3_aa: CASVHTSGDEQFF

j_call: TRBJ2-2
v_call: TRBV5-1
cdr3_aa: CASSVRTGAITGELFF

j_call: TRBJ1-2
v_call: TRBV24-1
cdr3_aa: CATSATGSFYGYTF

j_call: TRBJ1-1
v_call: TRBV13
cdr3_aa: CASSLAAEVRENTEAFF

j_call: TRBJ1-6
v_call: TRBV28
cdr3_aa: CASHTRKYNSPLHF

j_call: TRBJ2-1
v_call: TRBV27
cdr3_aa: CASSIRTSGGANEQFF

j_call: TRBJ2-5
v_call: TRBV11-2
cdr3_aa: CASSLDGTGEETQYF

j_call: TRBJ2-5
v_call: TRBV5-1
cdr3_aa: CASSLARQSGETQYF

j_call: TRBJ1-1
v_call: TRBV3-1/TRBV3-2
cdr3_aa: CASSQADRGPTEAFF

j_call: TRBJ1-1
v_call: TRBV10-2
cdr3_aa: CASSEVMDGGVTEAFF

j_call: TRBJ2-7
v_call: TRBV28
cdr3_aa: CASSLPGGVRGSYEQYF

j_call: TRBJ2-3
v_call: TRBV7-9
cdr3_aa: CASSLEARELDTQYF

j_call: TRBJ2-5
v_call: TRBV28
cdr3_aa: CASSLGGRGETQYF

j_call: TRBJ2-3
v_call: TRBV10-3
cdr3_aa: CAISEWLAGGSTDTQYF

j_call: TRBJ2-7
v_call: TRBV3-1/TRBV3-2
cdr3_aa: CASSQGAGTGSYEQYF

j_call: TRBJ2-7
v_call: TRBV7-6
cdr3_aa: CASSPQDRNYEQYF

j_call: TRBJ1-2
v_call: TRBV18
cdr3_aa: CASSPPTRGQGADGYTF

j_call: TRBJ2-1
v_call: TRBV24-1
cdr3_aa: CASDGGTDNEQFF

j_call: TRBJ1-2
v_call: TRBV20-1
cdr3_aa: CSASPGQGVLVAGYTF

j_call: TRBJ2-1
v_call: TRBV18
cdr3_aa: CASCFGDSYNEQFF

j_call: TRBJ2-2
v_call: TRBV4-1
cdr3_aa: CASSQGAGSNTGELFF

j_call: TRBJ2-3
v_call: TRBV19
cdr3_aa: CASSTGPSGTDTQYF

j_call: TRBJ1-6
v_call: TRBV7-2
cdr3_aa: CASSLEGQPNSPLHF

j_call: TRBJ1-5
v_call: TRBV4-2
cdr3_aa: CASSQDESGDNQPQHF

j_call: TRBJ1-1
v_call: TRBV5-4
cdr3_aa: CASMSGVNTEAFF

j_call: TRBJ2-1
v_call: TRBV3-1/TRBV3-2
cdr3_aa: CASSRTQRGEVF

j_call: TRBJ1-5
v_call: TRBV7-8
cdr3_aa: CASTTGTGDQPQHF

j_call: TRBJ2-1
v_call: TRBV7-9
cdr3_aa: CASSSLLAGVNNEQFF

j_call: TRBJ2-5
v_call: TRBV30
cdr3_aa: CAWGRQLRAQYF

j_call: TRBJ2-1
v_call: TRBV7-2
cdr3_aa: CASSLARQGTEQFF

j_call: TRBJ1-1
v_call: TRBV2
cdr3_aa: CASSEGQGARIAFF

j_call: TRBJ1-1
v_call: TRBV5-1
cdr3_aa: CASSLGRGEEPEAFF

j_call: TRBJ1-1
v_call: TRBV4-3
cdr3_aa: CASSQAPGQVNTEAFF

j_call: TRBJ2-3
v_call: TRBV5-1
cdr3_aa: CASSNGQGTDTQYF

j_call: TRBJ1-3
v_call: TRBV11-2
cdr3_aa: CASSLERTGISGNTIYF

j_call: TRBJ1-3
v_call: TRBV28
cdr3_aa: CASSLPWTDTSSGNTIYF

j_call: TRBJ2-3
v_call: TRBV7-9
cdr3_aa: CASSLELESGTQYF

j_call: TRBJ2-3
v_call: TRBV6-5
cdr3_aa: CASSYSGSRADTQYF

j_call: TRBJ2-7
v_call: TRBV4-1
cdr3_aa: CASSQAYTRAYEQYF